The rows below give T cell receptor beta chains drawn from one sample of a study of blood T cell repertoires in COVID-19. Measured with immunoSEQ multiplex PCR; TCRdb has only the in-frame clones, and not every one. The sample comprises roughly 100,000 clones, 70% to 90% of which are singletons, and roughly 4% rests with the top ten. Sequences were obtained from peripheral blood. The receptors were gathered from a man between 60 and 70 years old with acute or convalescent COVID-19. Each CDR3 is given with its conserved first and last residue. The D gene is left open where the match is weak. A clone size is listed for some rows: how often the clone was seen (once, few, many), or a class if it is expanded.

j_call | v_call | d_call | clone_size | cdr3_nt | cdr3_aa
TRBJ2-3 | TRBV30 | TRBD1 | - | TGTGCCTGGAGTACAACCGGGACAGTGGCGGCGGATACGCAGTATTTT | CAWSTTGTVAADTQYF
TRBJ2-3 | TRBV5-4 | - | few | TGTGCCAGCAGCCCCGGGGTAGACCCACCCACAGATACGCAGTATTTT | CASSPGVDPPTDTQYF
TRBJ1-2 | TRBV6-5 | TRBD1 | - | TGTGCCAGCAGTTACGAGACAGGGGGTTATTATGGCTACACCTTC | CASSYETGGYYGYTF
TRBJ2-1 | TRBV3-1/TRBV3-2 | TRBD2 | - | TGTGCCAGCAGCCAAAGGAGGACTAGCGGGACCTACAATGAGCAGTTCTTC | CASSQRRTSGTYNEQFF
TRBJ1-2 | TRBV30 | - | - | TGTGCCTGGAGACGGGGGGAATGGAATGGCTACACCTTC | CAWRRGEWNGYTF
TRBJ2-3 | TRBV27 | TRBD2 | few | TGTGCCAGCAGTTTCGGCGGGAGGGCAGATACGCAGTATTTT | CASSFGGRADTQYF
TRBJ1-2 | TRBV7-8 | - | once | TGTGCCAGCAGCTTAGAAGCGGGTTTTAACTATGGCTACACCTTC | CASSLEAGFNYGYTF
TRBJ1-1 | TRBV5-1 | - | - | TGCGCCAGCAGCTTGGAGTACGGGGTGAACACTGAAGCTTTCTTT | CASSLEYGVNTEAFF
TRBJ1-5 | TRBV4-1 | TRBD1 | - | TGCGCCAGCAGCCAAGGACAGGGGGGGGGCAATCAGCCCCAGCATTTT | CASSQGQGGGNQPQHF
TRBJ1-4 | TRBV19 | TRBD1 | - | TGTGCCAGTATAAAAACCGGGACAGTTAATGAAAAACTGTTTTTT | CASIKTGTVNEKLFF
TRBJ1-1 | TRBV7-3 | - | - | TGTGCCAGCAGCCGTGACAGGAACACTGAAGCTTTCTTT | CASSRDRNTEAFF
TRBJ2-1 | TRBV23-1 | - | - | TGCGCCAGCAGTCAATCGGACAAATCCTACAATGAGCAGTTCTTC | CASSQSDKSYNEQFF
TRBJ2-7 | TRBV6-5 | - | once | TGTGCCAGCAGCAGCGACAGAACCTACGAGCAGTACTTC | CASSSDRTYEQYF
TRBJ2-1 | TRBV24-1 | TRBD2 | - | TGTGCCACCAGTGAAATTGCTAGCGGGAACGATGAGCAGTTCTTC | CATSEIASGNDEQFF
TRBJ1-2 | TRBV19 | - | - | TGTGCCAGTAGTATAGGGCTCCACTATGGCTACACCTTC | CASSIGLHYGYTF
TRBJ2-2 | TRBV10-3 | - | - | TGTGCCATCAGTGAGCGGAGCGACACCGGGGAGCTGTTTTTT | CAISERSDTGELFF
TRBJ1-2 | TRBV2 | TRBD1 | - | TGTGCCAGCAGGGAACAGGGGGCGCAGAATGGCTACACCTTC | CASREQGAQNGYTF
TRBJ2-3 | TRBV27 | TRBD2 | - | TGTGCCAGCAGTTTTAGCGGGAGGGCCGGAGGAGATACGCAGTATTTT | CASSFSGRAGGDTQYF
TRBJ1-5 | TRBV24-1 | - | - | TGTGCCACCAGTGATGGGGCATTCAATCAGCCCCAGCATTTT | CATSDGAFNQPQHF
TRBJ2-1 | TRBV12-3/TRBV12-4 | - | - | TGTGCCAGCAGTCAGGCCCTGGGCCATGAGCAGTTCTTC | CASSQALGHEQFF
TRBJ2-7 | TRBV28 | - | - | TGTGCCAGCATTAGCCCGGGAGCCCGAAACGAGCAGTACTTC | CASISPGARNEQYF
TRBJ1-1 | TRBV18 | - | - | TGTGCCAGCTCACCACGTCGGGGGGACACTGAAGCTTTCTTT | CASSPRRGDTEAFF
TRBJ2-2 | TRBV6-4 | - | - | TGTGCCAGCAGTGAGAGTGAGACCGGGGAGCTGTTTTTT | CASSESETGELFF
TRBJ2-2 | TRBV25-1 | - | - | TGTGCCAGCAGCGCCTCTGCGAGGGTTGGGACCGGGGAGCTGTTTTTT | CASSASARVGTGELFF
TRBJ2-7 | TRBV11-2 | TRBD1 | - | TGTGCCAGCAGCTCACAGGGGCTCGAGCAGTACTTC | CASSSQGLEQYF